The source of this T cell receptor (beta chain) is a study of blood T cell repertoires in COVID-19. Study-level background: T cells, B-cell-depleted T cells, or PBMCs supplied cDNA or gDNA.

In the source study's methods: By means of reference gene primer amplification, nucleated cell counts were estimated. Produced via immunoSEQ multiplex PCR; TCRdb's table is partial and in-frame only. V and J calls and clone size come straight from that table; D and trimming were deduced from the DNA. The sample has around 280,000 clones; more than 70% are singletons. In germline, CDR1 is SGHVS, CDR2 FNYEAQ. V dropped 5 bases and J dropped 2; count of bases not matched to a gene: 6. The CDR3 is 15 residues long. This sequence was found in a woman under 40 with COVID-19, enrolled during active disease. The chain carries TRBV7-6 and TRBJ2-1; 7 bases are shared with TRBD2. The specimen sequenced was peripheral blood. CDR3 protein: CASSRSGNAYNEQFF. The DNA of the CDR3 is TGTGCCAGCAGCCGCAGCGGGAACGCCTACAATGAGCAGTTCTTC.